What follows are 18 T cell receptor beta chains derived from one specimen sequenced in a study of shared clonotypes between healthy human individuals. TCRdb's copy holds only in-frame clones and misses some; the assay was immunoSEQ multiplex PCR. This repertoire shows about 2.2 million clones, over 85% found once; its top ten account for approximately 1.6%. Naive CD8 cells lacked CD45RO, underwent positive selection for CCR7 and left out terminally differentiated effector memory CD45RA+ cells. Specimen: naive CD8+ T cells from PBMCs. These receptors were obtained from a young man in good health. Some clones in this sample may be carry-over from other donors' samples.

V usage is TRBV11-1 and J usage is TRBJ1-1; D is unclear. The CDR3 totals 15 residues. Germline V gene lookup returns CDR1 SGHAT and CDR2 FQDESV (reference sequence). Between the trimmed V and J ends, which lost 5 bases and 0 bases, there was a span of 13 bases. In nucleotides, the CDR3 is TGTGCCAGCAGCGCGGTGGGTTACGTGAACACTGAAGCTTTCTTT. Amino acids: CASSAVGYVNTEAFF.

CDR3 protein: CASSQRGDNEQFF. The CDR3 nucleotides read TGCGCCAGCAGCCAAAGGGGAGACAATGAGCAGTTCTTC. The chain joins TRBV4-1 to TRBJ2-1; D is perhaps TRBD1 or TRBD2 (5 bases each). This CDR3 spans 13 amino acids. Germline CDR1 reads MGHRA; CDR2 reads YSYEKL. V lost 2 bases, J lost 5 bases, and 7 bases lay in between.

The chain joins TRBV11-2 to TRBJ2-7; D is possibly TRBD1 or TRBD2 (6 bases each). The CDR3 has 12 residues. Germline CDR1 is SGHAT and CDR2 is FQNNGV. Trimming took off 6 bases at V and 6 bases at J, with 12 bases between the two ends. CDR3 bases: TGTGCCAGCAGAACAGGGAGGAGCGAGCAGTACTTC. Translation: CASRTGRSEQYF.

V is TRBV13 and J is TRBJ2-1; no clear D. Trimming removed 3 bases at V and 1 base at J, with 4 bases between. CDR1 and CDR2 (germline): PRHDT, FYEKMQ (reference sequence). This CDR3 comprises 13 residues. The CDR3 spells CASSFKSYNEQFF. CDR3 nucleotides: TGTGCCAGCAGCTTTAAATCCTACAATGAGCAGTTCTTC. The variable domain in full, with the rest retrieved from reference TRBV13 and TRBJ2-1, is AAGVIQSPRHLIKEKRETATLKCYPIPRHDTVYWYQQGPGQDPQFLISFYEKMQSDKGSIPDRFSAQQFSDYHSELNMSSLELGDSALYFCASSFKSYNEQFFGPGTRLTVL.

The chain has TRBV5-5 and TRBJ2-7, with TRBD2 matching over 9 bases. CDR1 is SGHKS, CDR2 YYEKEE, per germline (reference sequence). The CDR3 length is 16 residues. Trimming took 2 bases from V and 2 from J; bases not matched to a gene: 8. The CDR3 region has the DNA TGTGCCAGCAGCTTTCAGGGTGCTAGCGGGGCCTACGAGCAGTACTTC. Protein sequence: CASSFQGASGAYEQYF.

The genes are TRBV27 and TRBJ2-6; the D is unclear. The CDR3 has 15 amino acids. Trimming cost V 7 bases and J 0 bases, with 10 bases left between them. CDR1 is MNHEY and CDR2 is SMNVEV in the germline V gene (reference sequence). The CDR3 protein is CASKRSLSGANVLTF. The DNA of the CDR3 is TGTGCCAGCAAGAGGTCACTCTCTGGGGCCAACGTCCTGACTTTC.

The chain has TRBV5-5 and TRBJ2-2, with 8 bases that match TRBD1. Germline values: CDR1 SGHKS, CDR2 YYEKEE (reference sequence). This CDR3 spans 17 amino acids. V shed 4 bases, J shed 4 bases, and the junction held 12 bases outside the gene matches. The CDR3 bases are TGTGCCAGCAGCGACGACAGGGGTTCAGCCATCACCGGGGAGCTGTTTTTT. Translating it yields CASSDDRGSAITGELFF.

The chain recombines TRBV11-2 with TRBJ1-1, with D tentatively TRBD1 (5 bases). V lost 2 bases and J lost 2, with 12 bases in between. The CDR3 is 15 residues long. Germline V CDR1 and CDR2: SGHAT, FQNNGV. The CDR3 DNA sequence: TGTGCCAGCAGCTTAAATGTCGGGGCCAACACTGAAGCTTTCTTT. It encodes CASSLNVGANTEAFF.

The rearrangement uses TRBV4-2 and TRBJ2-7, with D unresolved. This CDR3 spans 14 amino acids. Germline values: CDR1 LGHNA, CDR2 YNFKEQ. V lost 3 bases and J 1 base, leaving 10 bases between the germline ends. The CDR3 coding sequence is TGTGCCAGCAGCCAGGGATTTTCTTCCTACGAGCAGTACTTC. As protein: CASSQGFSSYEQYF.

The rearrangement links TRBV28 to TRBJ2-2; unclear D gene. V was clipped by 0 bases and J by 6 bases, with 11 bases between them. The CDR3 is 15 amino acids. Germline V lookup: CDR1 MDHEN, CDR2 SYDVKM. The CDR3 protein is CASSLWRTRPGELFF. For the CDR3, the DNA is TGTGCCAGCAGTTTATGGCGCACCCGCCCCGGGGAGCTGTTTTTT. The full variable domain, with the rest looked up from reference TRBV28 and TRBJ2-2, is DVKVTQSSRYLVKRTGEKVFLECVQDMDHENMFWYRQDPGLGLRLIYFSYDVKMKEKGDIPEGYSVSREKKERFSLILESASTNQTSMYLCASSLWRTRPGELFFGEGSRLTVL.

V gene TRBV28 combines with J gene TRBJ2-1; 7 bases are shared with TRBD2. This CDR3 is built from 15 residues. Trimming cost V 6 bases and J 2 bases; bases outside gene matches: 7. From germline, CDR1 is MDHEN and CDR2 SYDVKM. The chain's CDR3 is CASSDAGVAYNEQFF. The CDR3 DNA is TGTGCCAGCAGCGACGCGGGAGTAGCCTACAATGAGCAGTTCTTC. The full variable domain, with the rest looked up from reference TRBV28 and TRBJ2-1, is DVKVTQSSRYLVKRTGEKVFLECVQDMDHENMFWYRQDPGLGLRLIYFSYDVKMKEKGDIPEGYSVSREKKERFSLILESASTNQTSMYLCASSDAGVAYNEQFFGPGTRLTVL.

This sequence joins TRBV7-8 and TRBJ2-7; D may be TRBD2 (6 bases). This CDR3 contains 16 residues. The V and J ends lost 5 bases and 3 bases respectively, with 20 bases between them. The germline V gene has CDR1 SGHVS and CDR2 FQNEAQ. CDR3 protein: CASSLIIGLEGYEQYF. CDR3 in DNA: TGTGCCAGCAGCCTCATCATAGGGCTGGAGGGCTACGAGCAGTACTTC.

The gene calls are TRBV9 and TRBJ2-7, with D uncertain. Germline assignment: CDR1 SGDLS and CDR2 YYNGEE. V was cut by 3 bases and J by 4 bases, with 11 bases left in between. CDR3 size: 13 residues. CDR3 sequence: CASSDPAGYEQYF. The CDR3 coding sequence is TGTGCCAGCAGCGACCCCGCTGGTTACGAGCAGTACTTC.

This chain uses TRBV6-5 with TRBJ1-2; TRBD1 matches 8 bases. Germline CDR1 reads MNHEY; CDR2 reads SVGAGI. V lost 7 bases to trimming and J lost 8 bases; unmatched junction nucleotides: 15. The CDR3 is 15 residues long. CDR3 sequence reads: CASIQTAGQGEGYTF. DNA of the CDR3: TGTGCCAGCATCCAGACGGCAGGACAGGGCGAAGGCTACACCTTC.

V is TRBV28 and J is TRBJ1-1; 9 nucleotides match TRBD1. In germline, CDR1 is MDHEN, CDR2 SYDVKM. The J segment lost 9 bases and the V segment lost 3 bases, leaving 8 bases of the junction unmatched. CDR3 length: 14 residues. CDR3 DNA sequence: TGTGCCAGCAGTTTTCAGGAGACAGGGGGGCAAGCTTTCTTT. Encoded protein: CASSFQETGGQAFF. Filled out from reference TRBV28 and TRBJ1-1, the complete variable domain reads DVKVTQSSRYLVKRTGEKVFLECVQDMDHENMFWYRQDPGLGLRLIYFSYDVKMKEKGDIPEGYSVSREKKERFSLILESASTNQTSMYLCASSFQETGGQAFFGQGTRLTVV.

In this sample, this clone turned up once. The same CDR3 arises from other DNA sequences in this sample as well. V is TRBV6-1 and J is TRBJ2-7; 14 bases are a match to TRBD2. V was pared by 4 bases and J by 3 bases, with 2 bases of the junction left unmatched. Germline CDR1 reads MNHNS; CDR2 reads SASEGT. The CDR3 has 15 amino acids. CDR3 bases: TGTGCCAGCAGTGTAGGACTAGCGGGAGGCTACGAGCAGTACTTC. Translated, it gives CASSVGLAGGYEQYF.

CDR3 sequence: CASSEPRTGEGYTF. In nucleotides, the CDR3 is TGTGCCAGCAGCGAGCCGCGGACAGGGGAAGGCTACACCTTC. This chain connects TRBV9 to TRBJ1-2, with 9 bases fitting TRBD1. Germline lookup yields CDR1 SGDLS and CDR2 YYNGEE. V lost 3 bases and J lost 8; bases outside the gene matches: 8. This CDR3 has 14 amino acids. Variable domain in full (rest from reference TRBV9 and TRBJ1-2): DSGVTQTPKHLITATGQRVTLRCSPRSGDLSVYWYQQSLDQGLQFLIQYYNGEERAKGNILERFSAQQFPDLHSELNLSSLELGDSALYFCASSEPRTGEGYTFGSGTRLTVV.

This clone was seen once. The chain couples TRBV5-1 to TRBJ2-2, with 10 bases aligning to TRBD1. The CDR3 consists of 16 residues. V shed 4 bases, J shed 0 bases, and the junction held 3 bases outside the gene matches. CDR1 SGHRS and CDR2 YFSETQ come from the germline V gene. This CDR3 reads CASSDGQGANTGELFF. CDR3 bases: TGCGCCAGCAGCGACGGACAGGGGGCGAACACCGGGGAGCTGTTTTTT.